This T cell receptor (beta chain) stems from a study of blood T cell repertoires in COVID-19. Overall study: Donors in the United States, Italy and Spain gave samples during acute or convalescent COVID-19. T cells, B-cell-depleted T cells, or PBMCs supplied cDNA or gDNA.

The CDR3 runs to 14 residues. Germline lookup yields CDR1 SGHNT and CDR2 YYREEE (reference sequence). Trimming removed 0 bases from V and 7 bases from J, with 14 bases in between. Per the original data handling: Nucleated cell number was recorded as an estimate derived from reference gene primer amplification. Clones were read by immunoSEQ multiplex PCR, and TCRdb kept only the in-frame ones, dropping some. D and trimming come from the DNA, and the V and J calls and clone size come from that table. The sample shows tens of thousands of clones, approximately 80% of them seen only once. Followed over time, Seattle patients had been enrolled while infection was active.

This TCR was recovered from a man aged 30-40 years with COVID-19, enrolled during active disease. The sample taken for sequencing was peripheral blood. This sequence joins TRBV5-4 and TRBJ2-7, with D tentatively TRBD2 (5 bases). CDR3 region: CASSLAGSSGEQYF. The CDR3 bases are TGTGCCAGCAGCTTGGCCGGGTCCTCGGGGGAGCAGTACTTC. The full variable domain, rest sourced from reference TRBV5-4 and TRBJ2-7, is ETGVTQSPTHLIKTRGQQVTLRCSSQSGHNTVSWYQQALGQGPQFIFQYYREEENGRGNFPPRFSGLQFPNYSSELNVNALELDDSALYLCASSLAGSSGEQYFGPGTRLTVT.